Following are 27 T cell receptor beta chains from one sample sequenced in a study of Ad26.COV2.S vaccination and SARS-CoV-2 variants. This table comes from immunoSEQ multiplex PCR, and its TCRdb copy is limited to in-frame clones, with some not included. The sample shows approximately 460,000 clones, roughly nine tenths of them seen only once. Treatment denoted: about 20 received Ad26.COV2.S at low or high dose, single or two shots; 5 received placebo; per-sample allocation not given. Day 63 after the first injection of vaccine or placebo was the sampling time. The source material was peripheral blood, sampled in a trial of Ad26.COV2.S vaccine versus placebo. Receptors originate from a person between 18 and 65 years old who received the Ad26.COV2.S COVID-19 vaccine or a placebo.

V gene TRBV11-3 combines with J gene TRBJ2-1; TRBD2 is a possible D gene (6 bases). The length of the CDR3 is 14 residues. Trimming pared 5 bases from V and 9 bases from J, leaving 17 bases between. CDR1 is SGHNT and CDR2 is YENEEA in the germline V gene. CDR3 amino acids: CASSKAWGVGEQFF. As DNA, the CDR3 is TGTGCCAGCAGCAAAGCGTGGGGGGTTGGTGAGCAGTTCTTC. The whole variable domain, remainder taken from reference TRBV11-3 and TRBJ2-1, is EAGVVQSPRYKIIEKKQPVAFWCNPISGHNTLYWYLQNLGQGPELLIRYENEEAVDDSQLPKDRFSAERLKGVDSTLKIQPAELGDSAVYLCASSKAWGVGEQFFGPGTRLTVL.

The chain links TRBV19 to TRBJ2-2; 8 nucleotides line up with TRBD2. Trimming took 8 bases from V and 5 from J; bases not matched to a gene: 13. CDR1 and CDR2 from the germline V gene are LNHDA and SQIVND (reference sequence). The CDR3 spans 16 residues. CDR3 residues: CASHPHLRLATGELFF. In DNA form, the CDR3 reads TGTGCCAGTCACCCTCACCTCCGACTAGCGACCGGGGAGCTGTTTTTT.

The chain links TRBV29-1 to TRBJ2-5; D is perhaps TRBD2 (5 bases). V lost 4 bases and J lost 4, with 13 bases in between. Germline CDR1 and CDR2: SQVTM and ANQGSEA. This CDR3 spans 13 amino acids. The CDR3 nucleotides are TGCAGCGTTGGAAGGGCGGGTGGAGAGACCCAGTACTTC. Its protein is CSVGRAGGETQYF.

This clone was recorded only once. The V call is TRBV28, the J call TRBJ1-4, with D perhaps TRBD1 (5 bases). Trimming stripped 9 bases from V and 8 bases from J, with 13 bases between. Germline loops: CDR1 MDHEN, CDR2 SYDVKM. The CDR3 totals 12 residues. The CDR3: CASYQGSEKLFF. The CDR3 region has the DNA TGTGCCAGTTATCAGGGTTCCGAAAAACTGTTTTTT. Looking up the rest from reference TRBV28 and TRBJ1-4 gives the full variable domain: DVKVTQSSRYLVKRTGEKVFLECVQDMDHENMFWYRQDPGLGLRLIYFSYDVKMKEKGDIPEGYSVSREKKERFSLILESASTNQTSMYLCASYQGSEKLFFGSGTQLSVL.

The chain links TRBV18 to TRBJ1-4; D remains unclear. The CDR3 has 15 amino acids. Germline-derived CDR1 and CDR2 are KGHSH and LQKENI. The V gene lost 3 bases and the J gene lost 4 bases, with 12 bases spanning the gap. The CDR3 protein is CASSPMDGVNEKLFF. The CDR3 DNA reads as TGTGCCAGCTCACCTATGGACGGGGTTAATGAAAAACTGTTTTTT.

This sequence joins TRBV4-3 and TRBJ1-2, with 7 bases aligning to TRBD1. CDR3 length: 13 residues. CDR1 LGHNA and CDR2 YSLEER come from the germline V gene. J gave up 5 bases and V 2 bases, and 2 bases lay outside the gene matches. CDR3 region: CASSQMGQYGYTF. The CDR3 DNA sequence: TGCGCCAGCAGCCAAATGGGACAGTATGGCTACACCTTC.

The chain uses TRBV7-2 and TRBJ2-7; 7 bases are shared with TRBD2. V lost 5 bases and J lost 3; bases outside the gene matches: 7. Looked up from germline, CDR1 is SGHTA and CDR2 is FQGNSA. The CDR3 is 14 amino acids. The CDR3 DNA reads TGTGCCAGCAGCACCCGGGGGGAAAACTACGAGCAGTACTTC. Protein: CASSTRGENYEQYF.

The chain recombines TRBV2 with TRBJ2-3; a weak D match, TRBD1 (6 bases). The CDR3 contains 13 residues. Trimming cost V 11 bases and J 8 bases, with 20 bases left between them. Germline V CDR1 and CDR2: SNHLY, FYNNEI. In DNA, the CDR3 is TGTGCCGGGTTACAACAGGGTTTGGGTACGCAGTATTTT. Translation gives CAGLQQGLGTQYF.

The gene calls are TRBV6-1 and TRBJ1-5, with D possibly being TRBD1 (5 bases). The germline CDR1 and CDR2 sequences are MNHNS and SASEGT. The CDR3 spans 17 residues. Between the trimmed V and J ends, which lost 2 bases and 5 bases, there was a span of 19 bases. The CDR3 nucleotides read TGTGCCAGCAGTGAAAGTGGGGTAAGAGGGGCCTATCAGCCCCAGCATTTT. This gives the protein CASSESGVRGAYQPQHF.

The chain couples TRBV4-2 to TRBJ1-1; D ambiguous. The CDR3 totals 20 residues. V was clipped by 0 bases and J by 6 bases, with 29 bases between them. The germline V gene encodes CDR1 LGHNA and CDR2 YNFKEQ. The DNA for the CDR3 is TGTGCCAGCAGCCAAGATAACGAGGTCTATGGCGGTGTAGTACGCGCTGAAGCTTTCTTT. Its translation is CASSQDNEVYGGVVRAEAFF.

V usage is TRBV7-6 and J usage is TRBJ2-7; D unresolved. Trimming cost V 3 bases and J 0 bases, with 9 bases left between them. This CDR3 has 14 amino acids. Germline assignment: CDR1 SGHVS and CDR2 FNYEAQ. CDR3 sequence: CASSFRPDSYEQYF. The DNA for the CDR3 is TGTGCCAGCAGCTTTCGGCCAGACTCCTACGAGCAGTACTTC.

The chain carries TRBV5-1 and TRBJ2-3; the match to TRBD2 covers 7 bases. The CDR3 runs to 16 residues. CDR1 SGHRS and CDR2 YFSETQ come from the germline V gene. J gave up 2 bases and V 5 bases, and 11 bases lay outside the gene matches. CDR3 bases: TGCGCCAGCAGGGTTAGTGCTAGCGGCTTCACAGATACGCAGTATTTT. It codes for CASRVSASGFTDTQYF.

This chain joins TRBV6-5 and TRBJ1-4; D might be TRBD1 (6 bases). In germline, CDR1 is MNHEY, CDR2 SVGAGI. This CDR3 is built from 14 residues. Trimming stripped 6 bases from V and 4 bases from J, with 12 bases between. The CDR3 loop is CASRAGGLNEKLFF. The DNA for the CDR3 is TGTGCCAGCAGGGCCGGGGGCCTTAATGAAAAACTGTTTTTT.

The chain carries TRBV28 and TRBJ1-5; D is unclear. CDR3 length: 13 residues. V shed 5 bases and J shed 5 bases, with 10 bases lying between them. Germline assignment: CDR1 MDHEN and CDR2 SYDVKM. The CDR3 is CASSGYPDQPQHF. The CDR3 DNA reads TGTGCCAGCAGTGGCTATCCTGATCAGCCCCAGCATTTT.

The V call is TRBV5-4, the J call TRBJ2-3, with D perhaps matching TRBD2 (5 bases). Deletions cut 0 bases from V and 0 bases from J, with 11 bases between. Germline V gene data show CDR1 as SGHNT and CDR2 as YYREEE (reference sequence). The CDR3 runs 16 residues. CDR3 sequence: CASSLDGVISTDTQYF. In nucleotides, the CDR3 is TGTGCCAGCAGCTTGGACGGGGTCATTAGCACAGATACGCAGTATTTT.

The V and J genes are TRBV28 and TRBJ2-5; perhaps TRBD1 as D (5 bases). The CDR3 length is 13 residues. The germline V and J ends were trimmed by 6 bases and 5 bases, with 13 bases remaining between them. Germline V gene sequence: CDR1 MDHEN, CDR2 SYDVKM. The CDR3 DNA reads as TGTGCCAGCAGCTCCTTGGGGCACGAGACCCAGTACTTC. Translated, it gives CASSSLGHETQYF. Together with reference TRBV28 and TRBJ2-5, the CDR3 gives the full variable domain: DVKVTQSSRYLVKRTGEKVFLECVQDMDHENMFWYRQDPGLGLRLIYFSYDVKMKEKGDIPEGYSVSREKKERFSLILESASTNQTSMYLCASSSLGHETQYFGPGTRLLVL.

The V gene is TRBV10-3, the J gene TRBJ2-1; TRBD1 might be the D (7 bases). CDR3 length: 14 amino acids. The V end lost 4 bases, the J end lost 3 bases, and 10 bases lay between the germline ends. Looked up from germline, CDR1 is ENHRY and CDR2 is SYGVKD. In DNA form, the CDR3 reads TGTGCCATCAGTGTCCAGGGGGGCTACAATGAGCAGTTCTTC. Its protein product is CAISVQGGYNEQFF.

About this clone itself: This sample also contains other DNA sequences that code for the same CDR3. This chain's CDR3 is CASSEGRVSGNTIYF. The CDR3 coding sequence is TGTGCCAGCAGTGAAGGGAGAGTCTCTGGAAACACCATATATTTT. This chain connects TRBV2 to TRBJ1-3, with no clear D. CDR1 is SNHLY and CDR2 is FYNNEI in the germline V gene. Trimming stripped 1 base from V and 0 bases from J, with 7 bases between. CDR3 length equals 15 residues.

DNA of the CDR3: TGCGCCAGCAGCCAAGGTGGAGGGTGGGACACAGATACGCAGTATTTT. Encoded protein: CASSQGGGWDTDTQYF. The chain recombines TRBV4-1 with TRBJ2-3, with D perhaps matching TRBD2 (6 bases). This CDR3 region has 16 residues. The V and J ends lost 1 base and 2 bases respectively, with 13 bases between them. The germline V gene encodes CDR1 MGHRA and CDR2 YSYEKL.

CDR3 residues: CASSRDRVVYNEQFF. CDR3 bases: TGTGCCAGCAGCAGGGACAGGGTGGTGTACAATGAGCAGTTCTTC. The chain links TRBV28 to TRBJ2-1; 9 nucleotides match TRBD1. Germline V lookup: CDR1 MDHEN, CDR2 SYDVKM. V shed 6 bases and J 4 bases; nucleotides not matched to a gene: 7. The CDR3 runs 15 residues.

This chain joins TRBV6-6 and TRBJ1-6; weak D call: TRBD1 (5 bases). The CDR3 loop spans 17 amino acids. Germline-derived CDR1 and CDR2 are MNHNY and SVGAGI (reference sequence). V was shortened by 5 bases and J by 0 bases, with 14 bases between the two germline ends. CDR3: CASSPNRLSSYNSPLHF. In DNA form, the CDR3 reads TGTGCCAGCAGTCCTAACAGGTTAAGCTCCTATAATTCACCCCTCCACTTT.

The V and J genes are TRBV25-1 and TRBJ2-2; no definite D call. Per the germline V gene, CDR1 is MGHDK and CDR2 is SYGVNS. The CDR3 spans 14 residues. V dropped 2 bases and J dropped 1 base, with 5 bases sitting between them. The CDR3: CASSEHGNTGELFF. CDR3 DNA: TGTGCCAGCAGTGAACATGGGAACACCGGGGAGCTGTTTTTT.

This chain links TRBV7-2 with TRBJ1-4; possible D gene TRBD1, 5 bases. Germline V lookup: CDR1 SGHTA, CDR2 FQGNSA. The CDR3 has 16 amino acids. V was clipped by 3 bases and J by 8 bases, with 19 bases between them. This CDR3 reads CASSFPQGSRQEKLFF. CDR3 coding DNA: TGTGCCAGCAGCTTTCCGCAGGGCTCTAGACAGGAAAAACTGTTTTTT.

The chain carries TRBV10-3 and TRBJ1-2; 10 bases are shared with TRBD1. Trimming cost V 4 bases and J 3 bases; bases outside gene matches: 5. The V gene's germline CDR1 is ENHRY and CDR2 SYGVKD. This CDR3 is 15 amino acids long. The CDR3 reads CAISALGQGYYGYTF. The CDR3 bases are TGTGCCATCAGTGCCCTGGGACAGGGGTACTATGGCTACACCTTC.

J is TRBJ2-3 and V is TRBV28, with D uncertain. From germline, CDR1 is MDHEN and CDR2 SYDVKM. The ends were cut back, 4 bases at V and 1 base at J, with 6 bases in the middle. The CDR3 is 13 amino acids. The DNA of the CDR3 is TGTGCCAGCAGTTCACGGGGCACAGATACGCAGTATTTT. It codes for CASSSRGTDTQYF.

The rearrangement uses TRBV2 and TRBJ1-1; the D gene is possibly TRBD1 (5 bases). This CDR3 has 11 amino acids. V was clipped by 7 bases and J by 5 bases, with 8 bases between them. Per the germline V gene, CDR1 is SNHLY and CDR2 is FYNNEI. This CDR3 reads CASMGGTEAFF. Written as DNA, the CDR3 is TGTGCCAGCATGGGGGGGACTGAAGCTTTCTTT.

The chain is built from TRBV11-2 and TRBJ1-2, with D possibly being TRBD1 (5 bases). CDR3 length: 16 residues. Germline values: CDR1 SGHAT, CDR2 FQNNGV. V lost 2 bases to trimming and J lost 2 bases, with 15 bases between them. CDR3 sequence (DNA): TGTGCCAGCAGCTTAATCGTCCGGGCAGGGAACTATGGCTACACCTTC. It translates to CASSLIVRAGNYGYTF. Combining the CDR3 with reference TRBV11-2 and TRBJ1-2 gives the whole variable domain EAGVAQSPRYKIIEKRQSVAFWCNPISGHATLYWYQQILGQGPKLLIQFQNNGVVDDSQLPKDRFSAERLKGVDSTLKIQPAKLEDSAVYLCASSLIVRAGNYGYTFGSGTRLTVV.